Detailed here is one T cell receptor beta chain. Its antigen is still unknown. The source of the sample is a study of T cell responses to AZD1222 COVID-19 vaccine. About the study: Pooled samples include second doses given at about 4 or 12 weeks. Notes on the study in general: Among spike-specific TCRs, nearly half reportedly target unmutated variant regions. Donors skewed white British and female; clonal diversity was possibly underestimated. The study identified only five to seven AZD1222 recipients as seropositive at baseline.

TCRdb's table, derived via immunoSEQ multiplex PCR, lists solely in-frame clones and lacks some. The table lists some 64,000 clones, about 90% of them singletons, with around a sixth in the top ten. Germline V gene lookup returns CDR1 SGHDT and CDR2 YYEEEE. The V gene end was trimmed by 0 bases and the J gene end by 7 bases; junction bases not matched to a gene: 14. CDR3 size: 18 residues. The receptor was derived from an adult in good health. The sample here was peripheral blood, taken on day 0 of AZD1222 vaccination. The gene calls are TRBV5-6 and TRBJ2-2, with 8 bases that match TRBD2. This CDR3 is CASSLAAVAGIRGGELFF. The CDR3 DNA reads as TGTGCCAGCAGCTTGGCCGCGGTAGCGGGAATACGTGGCGGGGAGCTGTTTTTT.